What follows are 16 T cell receptor beta chains derived from one specimen sequenced in a study of shared clonotypes between healthy human individuals. TCRdb's table, derived via immunoSEQ multiplex PCR, lists solely in-frame clones and lacks some. The data hold about 2.4 million clones, with 80% to 95% observed a single time. Sequencing was done on a sample of naive CD4+ T cells from PBMCs. The subset is: CD45RA+ positively selected. The receptor set was obtained from a man in his late teens or twenties in good health. Some clones in this sample may be carry-over from other donors' samples.

The chain recombines TRBV7-3 with TRBJ2-3; no definite D call. V lost 5 bases to trimming and J lost 2 bases, with 23 bases between them. Germline V lookup: CDR1 SGHTA, CDR2 FQGTGA. The CDR3 covers 18 residues. CDR3 loop: CASSLLPLRSEHTDTQYF. The CDR3 DNA is TGTGCCAGCAGCCTGCTACCCTTAAGAAGCGAGCACACAGATACGCAGTATTTT. Based on the CDR3 plus reference TRBV7-3 and TRBJ2-3, the full variable domain is GAGVSQTPSNKVTEKGKYVELRCDPISGHTALYWYRQSLGQGPEFLIYFQGTGAADDSGLPNDRFFAVRPEGSVSTLKIQRTERGDSAVYLCASSLLPLRSEHTDTQYFGPGTRLTVL.

The V gene is TRBV12-5, the J gene TRBJ2-3; D perhaps matches TRBD2 (5 bases). In germline, CDR1 is LGHNT, CDR2 FRNRAP. V was pared by 6 bases and J by 4 bases, with 14 bases between. This CDR3 is built from 14 residues. The CDR3 spells CASGSGVLPDTQYF. CDR3 DNA: TGTGCTAGTGGATCCGGGGTCTTACCAGATACGCAGTATTTT.

The chain is built from TRBV15 and TRBJ2-3; 16 bases line up with TRBD2. The trim removed 3 bases at V and 4 bases at J, leaving 4 bases unmatched. The CDR3 has 17 residues. From germline, CDR1 is LNHNV and CDR2 YYDKDF (reference sequence). The CDR3 loop reads CATSRGLAGGLADTQYF. The CDR3 region has the DNA TGTGCCACCAGCAGGGGACTAGCGGGAGGGCTGGCAGATACGCAGTATTTT. Full variable domain (outside the CDR3, taken from reference TRBV15 and TRBJ2-3): DAMVIQNPRYQVTQFGKPVTLSCSQTLNHNVMYWYQQKSSQAPKLLFHYYDKDFNNEADTPDNFQSRRPNTSFCFLDIRSPGLGDTAMYLCATSRGLAGGLADTQYFGPGTRLTVL.

J is TRBJ1-4 and V is TRBV15; no definite D call. This CDR3 spans 15 amino acids. Germline V CDR1 and CDR2: LNHNV, YYDKDF (reference sequence). The V end was cut by 5 bases, the J end by 7 bases, with 17 bases between. CDR3 amino acids: CATSVARGRSEKLFF. DNA for the CDR3: TGTGCCACCAGCGTCGCAAGAGGGAGGAGTGAAAAACTGTTTTTT.

The chain links TRBV30 to TRBJ2-1, with 7 nucleotides matching TRBD2. With 0 bases clipped from V and 7 bases from J, the junction kept 27 bases outside the gene matches. The CDR3 contains 21 residues. Germline assignment: CDR1 GTSNPN and CDR2 SVGIG (reference sequence). The CDR3: CAWSVPIKILRLADLLNEQFF. CDR3 coding DNA: TGTGCCTGGAGTGTCCCGATCAAAATACTAAGGCTAGCGGACCTCCTGAATGAGCAGTTCTTC. The complete variable domain, with remaining parts taken from reference TRBV30 and TRBJ2-1, reads SQTIHQWPATLVQPVGSPLSLECTVEGTSNPNLYWYRQAAGRGLQLLFYSVGIGQISSEVPQNLSASRPQDRQFILSSKKLLLSDSGFYLCAWSVPIKILRLADLLNEQFFGPGTRLTVL.

This clone appeared once. The rearrangement uses TRBV28 and TRBJ2-7; a possible D gene is TRBD2 (6 bases). V was trimmed by 4 bases and J by 6 bases, leaving 28 bases between them. CDR1 is MDHEN and CDR2 is SYDVKM in the germline V gene. There are 18 residues in the CDR3. As DNA, the CDR3 is TGTGCCAGCAGTTCCCCCCCGTTGGGAGGAAGGGTTGTCTCCGAGCAGTACTTC. Protein product: CASSSPPLGGRVVSEQYF.

The chain carries TRBV28 and TRBJ2-7, with D tentatively TRBD1 (6 bases). The germline V and J ends were trimmed by 5 bases and 3 bases, with 20 bases remaining between them. This CDR3 spans 16 amino acids. Germline values: CDR1 MDHEN, CDR2 SYDVKM. As DNA, the CDR3 is TGTGCCAGCAGTCAACCAGGGTGGGACATCGGCTACGAGCAGTACTTC. Its protein is CASSQPGWDIGYEQYF. The full variable domain, rest sourced from reference TRBV28 and TRBJ2-7, is DVKVTQSSRYLVKRTGEKVFLECVQDMDHENMFWYRQDPGLGLRLIYFSYDVKMKEKGDIPEGYSVSREKKERFSLILESASTNQTSMYLCASSQPGWDIGYEQYFGPGTRLTVT.

The gene calls are TRBV5-4 and TRBJ2-1; D is perhaps TRBD1 (5 bases). In germline, CDR1 is SGHNT, CDR2 YYREEE (reference sequence). The CDR3 has 15 amino acids. Trimming shortened V by 3 bases and J by 4 bases, and 14 bases separated the two germline ends. The chain's CDR3 is CASSYGQGTYNEQFF. Here the CDR3 DNA reads TGTGCCAGCAGCTACGGACAAGGAACATACAATGAGCAGTTCTTC.

This clone appeared once. The chain joins TRBV7-9 to TRBJ2-2, with 11 nucleotides matching TRBD2. With V trimmed by 5 bases and J by 8 bases, 10 bases remained unmatched. The CDR3 consists of 16 residues. Looked up from germline, CDR1 is SEHNR and CDR2 is FQNEAQ (reference sequence). CDR3: CASSRGLAAPAGELFF. Here the CDR3 DNA reads TGTGCCAGCAGCCGGGGACTAGCGGCCCCGGCAGGGGAGCTGTTTTTT.

The V and J genes are TRBV11-2 and TRBJ2-7, with a possible D match to TRBD1 (6 bases). Germline V CDR1 and CDR2: SGHAT, FQNNGV. Trimming shortened V by 0 bases and J by 0 bases, and 9 bases separated the two germline ends. The CDR3 is 15 residues long. This chain's CDR3 is CASSLDNRASYEQYF. DNA for the CDR3: TGTGCCAGCAGCTTAGATAACAGGGCCTCCTACGAGCAGTACTTC.

The CDR3 DNA reads as TGCGCCAGCAGCCAAGAAAGAGCGGAGGTGGGTCGCGAGCAGTACTTC. It translates to CASSQERAEVGREQYF. The rearrangement links TRBV4-1 to TRBJ2-7, with TRBD2 as a possible D gene (5 bases). CDR3 length: 16 amino acids. Trimming pared 0 bases from V and 6 bases from J, leaving 18 bases between. Germline V gives CDR1 MGHRA, CDR2 YSYEKL.

The chain employs TRBV7-3 and TRBJ2-1; 7 positions agree with TRBD1. Looked up from germline, CDR1 is SGHTA and CDR2 is FQGTGA. V lost 1 base and J lost 8; bases outside the gene matches: 8. The CDR3 length is 15 residues. The CDR3 sequence: CASSLNDNRGHEQFF. CDR3 nucleotides: TGTGCCAGCAGCTTAAATGATAATAGGGGGCATGAGCAGTTCTTC.

This chain uses TRBV4-1 with TRBJ2-2; the D gene is possibly TRBD2 (6 bases). The CDR3 spans 15 residues. The V gene's germline CDR1 is MGHRA and CDR2 YSYEKL. V was shortened by 6 bases and J by 3 bases, with 14 bases between the two germline ends. Written as DNA, the CDR3 is TGCGCCAGCAGACAAATGCGGGGTGACACCGGGGAGCTGTTTTTT. Residues: CASRQMRGDTGELFF.

The rearrangement uses TRBV5-4 and TRBJ1-1; D remains unclear. Germline values: CDR1 SGHNT, CDR2 YYREEE (reference sequence). The CDR3 consists of 14 residues. The V end was cut by 5 bases, the J end by 0 bases, with 11 bases between. This CDR3 is CASRLDKLNTEAFF. The DNA for the CDR3 is TGTGCCAGCAGGCTTGACAAGTTGAACACTGAAGCTTTCTTT. Supplemented by reference TRBV5-4 and TRBJ1-1, the full variable domain reads ETGVTQSPTHLIKTRGQQVTLRCSSQSGHNTVSWYQQALGQGPQFIFQYYREEENGRGNFPPRFSGLQFPNYSSELNVNALELDDSALYLCASRLDKLNTEAFFGQGTRLTVV.

The V gene is TRBV14, the J gene TRBJ2-7; 8 nucleotides line up with TRBD1. The germline CDR1 and CDR2 sequences are SGHDN and FVKESK. The V segment lost 5 bases and the J segment 3 bases; nucleotides outside the gene matches: 3. This CDR3 has 13 amino acids. Here the CDR3 DNA reads TGTGCCAGCAGCAGGACAGGGCGCTACGAGCAGTACTTC. This gives the protein CASSRTGRYEQYF.

CDR3 residues: CASSLLAGGLGPYNEQFF. The CDR3 DNA follows: TGTGCCAGCAGCTTACTAGCGGGAGGACTGGGGCCCTACAATGAGCAGTTCTTC. The chain recombines TRBV11-2 with TRBJ2-1; 11 positions agree with TRBD2. Germline trimming cut 2 bases from V and 2 bases from J; bases unmatched to any gene: 8. The CDR3 runs 18 residues. CDR1 is SGHAT and CDR2 is FQNNGV in the germline V gene.